This T cell receptor (beta chain) was found in a study of regulatory T cells in long-lasting Graves disease. This clonotype was observed many times. Its matching antigen is unknown. Time point: newly diagnosed GD, antithyroid drugs for less than 3 months. RNA extracted from PBMCs served as the sequencing template. CDR1 is MDHEN, CDR2 SYDVKM, per germline. The germline V and J ends were trimmed by 6 bases and 10 bases, with 26 bases remaining between them. The CDR3 is 16 amino acids. General observations from the study: Newly diagnosed disease favored TRBV20-1 and TRBJ2-1 over persistent disease.

For TCR beta, libraries came from iRepertoire HTBI primers and Arm-PCR of CDR3 regions. Each CDR3 protein is one row after TCRdb ran MiXCR on the multiplex PCR reads. This table holds 550,000 to 600,000 distinct CDR3 sequences, 16% found once. The same sample was also studied in work on T cells in Graves' hyperthyroidism and ophthalmopathy. From that paper: Newly diagnosed hyperthyroidism patients aged 18 to 65 years had disease lasting under 2 months. Stable hyperthyroidism was told apart from ophthalmopathy by a model built on 13 V-J features.

This receptor was taken from a man between 18 and 35 years old with Graves disease. Material: peripheral blood mononuclear cells (PBMCs), obtained at new diagnosis, from a patient treated with antithyroid drugs. The chain joins TRBV28 to TRBJ2-3, with D possibly TRBD2 on 6 matching bases. CDR3 bases: TGTGCCAGCAGACGACGACTAGTTACAGCGGCGTCTGCGCAGTATTTT. Its protein product is CASRRRLVTAASAQYF. Together with reference TRBV28 and TRBJ2-3, the CDR3 gives the full variable domain: DVKVTQSSRYLVKRTGEKVFLECVQDMDHENMFWYRQDPGLGLRLIYFSYDVKMKEKGDIPEGYSVSREKKERFSLILESASTNQTSMYLCASRRRLVTAASAQYFGPGTRLTVL.